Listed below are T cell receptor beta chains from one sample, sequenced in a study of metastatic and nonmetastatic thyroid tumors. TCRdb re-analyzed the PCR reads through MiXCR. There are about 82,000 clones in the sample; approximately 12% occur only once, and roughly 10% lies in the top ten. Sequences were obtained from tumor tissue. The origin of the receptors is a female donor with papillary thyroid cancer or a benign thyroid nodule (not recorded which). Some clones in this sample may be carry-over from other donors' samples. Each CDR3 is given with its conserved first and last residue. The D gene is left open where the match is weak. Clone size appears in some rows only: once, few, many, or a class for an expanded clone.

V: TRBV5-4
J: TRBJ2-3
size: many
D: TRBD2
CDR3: CASSASGSATDTQYF
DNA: TGTGCCAGCAGCGCGAGCGGGAGTGCTACAGATACGCAGTATTTT

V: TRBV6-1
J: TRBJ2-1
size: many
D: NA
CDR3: CASSEGIAPSSYNEQFF
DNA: TGTGCCAGCAGTGAAGGAATTGCACCAAGCTCCTACAATGAGCAGTTCTTC

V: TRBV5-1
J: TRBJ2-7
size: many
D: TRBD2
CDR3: CASSPLGVSGSYEQYF
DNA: TGCGCCAGCAGCCCCTTAGGAGTTAGCGGGAGCTACGAGCAGTACTTC

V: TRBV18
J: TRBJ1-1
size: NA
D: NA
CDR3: CASSPPLGGDTEAFF
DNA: TGTGCCAGCTCACCGCCCCTAGGAGGGGACACTGAAGCTTTCTTT

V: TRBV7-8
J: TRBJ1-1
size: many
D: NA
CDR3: CASSLGVANTEAFF
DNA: TGTGCCAGCAGCTTAGGGGTGGCGAACACTGAAGCTTTCTTT

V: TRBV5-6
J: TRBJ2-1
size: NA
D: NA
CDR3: CASSLAAGWPHNEQFF
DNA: TGTGCCAGCAGCTTGGCGGCCGGGTGGCCCCACAATGAGCAGTTCTTC

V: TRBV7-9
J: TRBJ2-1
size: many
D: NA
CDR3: CASSLRRSDEQFF
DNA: TGTGCCAGCAGCTTACGCCGGAGCGATGAGCAGTTCTTC

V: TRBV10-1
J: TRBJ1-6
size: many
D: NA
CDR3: CASSLRSPLHF
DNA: TGCGCCAGCAGTCTGAGGTCACCCCTCCACTTT

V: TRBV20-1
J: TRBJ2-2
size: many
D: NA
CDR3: CSARKGTEQTWNTGELFF
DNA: TGCAGTGCTAGAAAGGGAACAGAGCAGACATGGAACACCGGGGAGCTGTTTTTT

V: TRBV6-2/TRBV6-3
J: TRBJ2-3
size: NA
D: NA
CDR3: CASSYSGSTDTQYF
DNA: TGTGCCAGCAGTTACTCCGGGAGCACAGATACGCAGTATTTT

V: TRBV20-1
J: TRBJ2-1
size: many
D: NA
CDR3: CSAPQYNEQFF
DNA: TGCAGTGCTCCCCAATACAATGAGCAGTTCTTC

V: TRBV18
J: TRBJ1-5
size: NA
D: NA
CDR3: CASSPLGDNQPQHF
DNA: TGTGCCAGCTCACCATTAGGGGATAATCAGCCCCAGCATTTT

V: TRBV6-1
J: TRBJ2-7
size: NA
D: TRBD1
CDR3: CASRQGQGERRGEKYF
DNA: TGTGCCAGCAGACAGGGACAGGGGGAGCGGAGGGGCGAGAAGTACTTC

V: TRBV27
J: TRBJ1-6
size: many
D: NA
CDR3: CASSHIANSPLHF
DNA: TGTGCCAGCAGTCACATAGCTAATTCACCCCTCCACTTT

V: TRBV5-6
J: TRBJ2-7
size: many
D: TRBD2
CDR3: CASSLIAGLSYEQYF
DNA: TGTGCCAGCAGCCTCATAGCGGGGCTCTCCTACGAGCAGTACTTC

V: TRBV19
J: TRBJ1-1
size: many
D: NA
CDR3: CASSITVMNTEAFF
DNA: TGTGCCAGTAGTATTACAGTGATGAACACTGAAGCTTTCTTT

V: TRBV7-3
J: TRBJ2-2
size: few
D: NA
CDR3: CASSLRRDGGELFF
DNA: TGTGCCAGCAGCTTACGCAGGGATGGCGGGGAGCTGTTTTTT

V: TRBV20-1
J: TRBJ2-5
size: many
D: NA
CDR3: CSARAGAALYF
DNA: TGCAGTGCTAGAGCCGGGGCCGCCTTGTACTTC

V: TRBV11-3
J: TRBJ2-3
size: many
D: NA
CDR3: CASTTGGLDTQYF
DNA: TGTGCCAGCACTACAGGAGGCCTGGATACGCAGTATTTT

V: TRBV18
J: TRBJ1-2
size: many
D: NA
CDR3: CASSPAGDGYGYTF
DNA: TGTGCCAGCTCACCAGCAGGGGACGGCTATGGCTACACCTTC

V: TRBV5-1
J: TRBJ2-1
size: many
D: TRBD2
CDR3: CASSPGLGTSLTEQFF
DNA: TGCGCCAGCAGCCCTGGACTGGGGACTAGCCTCACTGAGCAGTTCTTC

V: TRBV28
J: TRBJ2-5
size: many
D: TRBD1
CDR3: CASSLGQKETQYF
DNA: TGTGCCAGCAGTCTGGGACAGAAAGAGACCCAGTACTTC